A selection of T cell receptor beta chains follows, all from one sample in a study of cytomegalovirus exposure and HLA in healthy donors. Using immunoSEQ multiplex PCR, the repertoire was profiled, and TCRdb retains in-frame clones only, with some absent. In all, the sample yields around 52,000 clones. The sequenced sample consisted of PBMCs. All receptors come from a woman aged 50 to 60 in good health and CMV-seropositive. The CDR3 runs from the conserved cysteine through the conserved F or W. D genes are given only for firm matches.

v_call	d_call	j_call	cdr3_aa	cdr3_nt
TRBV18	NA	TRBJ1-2	CASSPFTGRGYGYTF	TGTGCCAGCTCACCATTTACAGGGAGAGGGTATGGCTACACCTTC
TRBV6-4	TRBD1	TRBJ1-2	CASSQQSRDRGEGYTF	TGTGCCAGCAGTCAACAGTCCCGGGACAGGGGCGAGGGCTACACCTTC
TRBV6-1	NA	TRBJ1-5	CASSGRRGNQPQHF	TGTGCCAGCAGTGGGCGGAGGGGCAATCAGCCCCAGCATTTT
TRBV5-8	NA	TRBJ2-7	CASSLAHGYEQYF	TGTGCCAGCAGCTTGGCCCACGGCTACGAGCAGTACTTC
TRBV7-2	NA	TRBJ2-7	CASSLEFASTEQYF	TGTGCCAGCAGCTTAGAATTCGCTAGTACCGAGCAGTACTTC
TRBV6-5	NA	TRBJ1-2	CASSYVQGARGYTF	TGTGCCAGCAGTTACGTGCAAGGGGCGCGGGGCTACACCTTC
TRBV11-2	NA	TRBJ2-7	CASSLAQAIYEQYF	TGTGCCAGCAGCTTAGCACAGGCCATCTACGAGCAGTACTTC
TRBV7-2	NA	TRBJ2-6	CASSLTGSGANVLTF	TGTGCCAGCAGCCTTACAGGGTCCGGGGCCAACGTCCTGACTTTC
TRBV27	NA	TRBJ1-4	CASSFGTRVNEKLFF	TGTGCCAGCAGTTTTGGTACCAGGGTTAATGAAAAACTGTTTTTT
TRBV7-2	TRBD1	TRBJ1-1	CASSRDSTLEAFF	TGTGCCAGCAGCCGGGACAGTACACTTGAGGCTTTCTTT
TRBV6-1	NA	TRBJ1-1	CASGRGFMNTEAFF	TGTGCCAGCGGAAGGGGCTTCATGAACACTGAAGCTTTCTTT
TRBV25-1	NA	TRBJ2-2	CASSSGGTGELFF	TGTGCCAGCAGTTCCGGGGGCACCGGGGAGCTGTTTTTT
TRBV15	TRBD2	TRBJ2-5	CATSRTSGIGETQYF	TGTGCCACCAGTCGGACTAGCGGGATTGGAGAGACCCAGTACTTC
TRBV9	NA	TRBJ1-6	CASSAQQGSNSPLHF	TGTGCCAGCAGCGCCCAACAGGGTAGTAATTCACCCCTCCACTTT
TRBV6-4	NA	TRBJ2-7	CASSFSREQYF	TGTGCCAGCAGCTTTTCGAGGGAGCAGTACTTC
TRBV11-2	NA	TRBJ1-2	CASSLHGRLGYTF	TGTGCCAGCAGCCTCCACGGCAGGTTAGGCTACACCTTC
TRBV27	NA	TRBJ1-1	CASSFLPGVNTEAFF	TGTGCCAGCAGTTTCCTCCCAGGGGTGAACACTGAAGCTTTCTTT
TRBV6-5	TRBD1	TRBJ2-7	CASCGTDSYEQYF	TGTGCCAGCTGTGGGACAGACTCCTACGAGCAGTACTTC
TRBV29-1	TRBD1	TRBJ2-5	CSASGGGETQYF	TGCAGCGCCTCAGGGGGCGGGGAGACCCAGTACTTC
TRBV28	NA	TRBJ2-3	CASSPDKWPGTDTQYF	TGTGCCAGCAGCCCCGACAAATGGCCGGGCACAGATACGCAGTATTTT
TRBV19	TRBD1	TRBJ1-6	CASSTTGFGSPLHF	TGTGCCAGTAGTACGACAGGGTTCGGTTCACCCCTCCACTTT
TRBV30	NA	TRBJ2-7	CAWIKQGGTHEQYF	TGTGCCTGGATAAAACAGGGAGGGACCCACGAGCAGTACTTC
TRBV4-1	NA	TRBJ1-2	CASSQALTDSFVYGYTF	TGCGCCAGCAGCCAGGCCCTGACCGACTCTTTCGTCTATGGCTACACCTTC
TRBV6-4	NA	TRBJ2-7	CASSDRTSYEQYF	TGTGCCAGCAGTGACAGGACATCCTACGAGCAGTACTTC
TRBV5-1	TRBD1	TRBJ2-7	CASSFGTGGSEQYF	TGCGCCAGCAGCTTTGGGACAGGGGGCAGCGAGCAGTACTTC
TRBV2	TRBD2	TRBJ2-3	CASSREGTKISDTQYF	TGTGCCAGCAGCCGCGAGGGGACTAAGATATCAGATACGCAGTATTTT
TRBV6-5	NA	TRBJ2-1	CASSYTEGSYNEQFF	TGTGCCAGCAGTTACACGGAGGGCTCTTACAATGAGCAGTTCTTC
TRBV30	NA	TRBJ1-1	CAWSVQLGEQAFF	TGTGCCTGGAGTGTACAACTCGGGGAACAAGCTTTCTTT
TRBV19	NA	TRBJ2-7	CASSIYSGERGYEQYF	TGTGCCAGTAGTATATACTCCGGGGAGAGGGGGTACGAGCAGTACTTC
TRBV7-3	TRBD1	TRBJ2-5	CASSSTGGIVETQYF	TGTGCCAGCAGCTCGACAGGGGGCATAGTGGAGACCCAGTACTTC
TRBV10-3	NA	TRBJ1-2	CAISAGSRYGYTF	TGTGCCATCAGTGCCGGGTCCCGCTATGGCTACACCTTC
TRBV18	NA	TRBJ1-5	CASSPRETYSNQPQHF	TGTGCCAGCTCACCCCGGGAAACATATAGCAATCAGCCCCAGCATTTT
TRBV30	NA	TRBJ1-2	CAWSGGTNYGYTF	TGTGCCTGGAGTGGCGGGACTAACTATGGCTACACCTTC
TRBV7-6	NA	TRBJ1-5	CASSLEGKQPQHF	TGTGCCAGCAGCTTAGAGGGGAAGCAGCCCCAGCATTTT
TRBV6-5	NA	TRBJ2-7	CASSYSTGSSYEQYF	TGTGCCAGCAGTTACTCGACGGGTAGCTCCTACGAGCAGTACTTC
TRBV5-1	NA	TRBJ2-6	CASSHFTSLNSGANVLTF	TGCGCCAGCAGCCACTTTACGAGCTTGAACTCTGGGGCCAACGTCCTGACTTTC
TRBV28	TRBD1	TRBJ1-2	CASRTRTGYGNGYTF	TGTGCCAGCAGGACAAGGACAGGGTACGGGAATGGCTACACCTTC
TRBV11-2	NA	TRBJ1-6	CASSLAVSPLHF	TGTGCCAGCAGCTTAGCTGTTTCACCCCTCCACTTT
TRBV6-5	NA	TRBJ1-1	CASTHGVNTEAFF	TGTGCCAGCACTCACGGGGTTAACACTGAAGCTTTCTTT
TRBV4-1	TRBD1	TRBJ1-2	CASSQDGQGGGYTF	TGCGCCAGCAGCCAAGATGGACAGGGTGGTGGCTACACCTTC
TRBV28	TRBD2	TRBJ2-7	CASRGGTSGHYEQYF	TGTGCCAGCAGGGGTGGGACTAGCGGGCACTACGAGCAGTACTTC
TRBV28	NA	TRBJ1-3	CASTIDRISGNTIYF	TGTGCCAGCACCATCGACAGGATCTCTGGAAACACCATATATTTT
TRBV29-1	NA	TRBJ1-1	CSVERVGGTEAFF	TGCAGCGTTGAAAGGGTGGGGGGGACTGAAGCTTTCTTT
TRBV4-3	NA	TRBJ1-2	CASSHEIQGSVNYGYTF	TGCGCCAGCAGCCACGAAATACAGGGTTCCGTCAACTATGGCTACACCTTC
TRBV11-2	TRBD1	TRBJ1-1	CASSPGGQANTEAFF	TGTGCCAGCAGCCCCGGGGGACAGGCCAACACTGAAGCTTTCTTT